This T cell receptor (beta chain) was captured in a study of T cells after yellow fever vaccination. MiXCR was run by TCRdb on the 5' RACE reads, yielding one entry per CDR3 protein. The repertoire holds about 220,000 distinct CDR3 sequences, with less than 3.5% as singletons. Germline CDR1 reads SGHRS; CDR2 reads YFSETQ. CDR3 size: 13 residues. V was trimmed by 4 bases and J by 10 bases, leaving 17 bases between them. This clonotype was counted between two and nine times. The sequenced sample was CD4+ T cells sorted from PBMCs, obtained 10 days after the yellow fever booster vaccination. The gene calls are TRBV5-1 and TRBJ1-1, with a possible D match to TRBD1 (5 bases). This TCR came from a man aged 18 to 29 who received the YFV17D yellow fever vaccine. DNA for the CDR3: TGCGCCAGCAGCCCGGGGGGTGGGATGGGAGCTTTCTTT. This codes for CASSPGGGMGAFF.